This T cell receptor beta chain was captured in a study of shared clonotypes between healthy human individuals. Naivety among CD8 cells was defined by CD45RO negativity and positive CCR7 selection, thereby excluding terminally differentiated effector memory CD45RA+ cells. The germline V gene encodes CDR1 SGHRS and CDR2 YFSETQ. The CDR3 runs to 14 residues. The germline V and J ends were trimmed by 4 bases and 0 bases, with 10 bases remaining between them. The protocol was immunoSEQ multiplex PCR, while the TCRdb copy is restricted to in-frame clones and leaves out a portion. This sample carries 800,000 to 950,000 clones, about 96% of them seen once, and the ten largest clones take over 0.2%.

This chain uses TRBV5-1 with TRBJ1-1, with D maybe TRBD1 (5 bases). The sequence came from a man aged 25 to 40 in good health. The sample taken for sequencing was naive CD8+ T cells sorted from blood. CDR3 region: CASSRGAMNTEAFF. The CDR3 bases are TGCGCCAGCAGCCGGGGCGCCATGAACACTGAAGCTTTCTTT.